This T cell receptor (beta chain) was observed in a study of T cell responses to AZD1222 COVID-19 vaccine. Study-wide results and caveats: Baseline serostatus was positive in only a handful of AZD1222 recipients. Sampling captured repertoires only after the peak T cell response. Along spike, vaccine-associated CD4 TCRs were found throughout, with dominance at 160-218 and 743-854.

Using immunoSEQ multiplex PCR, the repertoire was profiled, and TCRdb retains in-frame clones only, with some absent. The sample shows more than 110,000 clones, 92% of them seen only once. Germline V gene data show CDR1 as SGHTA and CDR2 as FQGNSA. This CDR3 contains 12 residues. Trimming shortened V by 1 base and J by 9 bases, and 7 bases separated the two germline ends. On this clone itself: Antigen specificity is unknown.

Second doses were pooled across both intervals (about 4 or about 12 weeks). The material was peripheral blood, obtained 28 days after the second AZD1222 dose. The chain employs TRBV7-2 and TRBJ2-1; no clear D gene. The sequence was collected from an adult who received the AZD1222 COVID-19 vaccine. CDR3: CASSLVLGEQFF. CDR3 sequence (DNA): TGTGCCAGCAGCTTAGTTTTGGGTGAGCAGTTCTTC.